This T cell receptor (beta chain) came from a study of T-cell memory formation after mild COVID-19. Study conclusions and caveats: Detection of some responders pre-infection suggested pre-existing cross-reactive memory T cells participated.

Per the germline V gene, CDR1 is LGHNA and CDR2 is YSLEER. This CDR3 comprises 15 residues. The V end lost 5 bases, the J end lost 0 bases, and 11 bases lay between the germline ends. With constant-segment primers, 5'RACE yielded cDNA libraries of TCR alpha and TCR beta that carried sample barcodes and UMIs. TCRdb re-called the 5' RACE reads with MiXCR, one entry per CDR3 protein. The sample shows about 210,000 distinct CDR3 sequences, roughly 30% of them seen only once. Concerning this clonotype: Its antigen is undetermined.

This chain links TRBV4-3 with TRBJ2-1; unclear D gene. The receptor was derived from an adult woman who had mild COVID-19 (a few samples of this study predate the infection). Cell type and time point are not known. The sequenced material came from PBMCs or a T cell subset sorted from them (not recorded which). CDR3: CASSDRWGSYNEQFF. CDR3 in DNA: TGCGCCAGCAGCGATCGTTGGGGCTCCTACAATGAGCAGTTCTTC.